The T cell receptor beta chain under discussion was sequenced for a study of shared clonotypes between healthy human individuals. Notes on this clone: The target antigen is unknown.

All donors qualified as healthy HIV-negative adults and had experienced no recent acute infections or vaccinations. Study-wide results and caveats: Lower generation probabilities were found for non-shared clonotypes than for those shared by all four donors. Sorted-subset sequencing was shown by rarefaction to be incomplete despite large depth.

Genomic DNA (from each subset) was split evenly across several immunoSEQ plates. Profiling relied on immunoSEQ multiplex PCR, and the TCRdb table lists in-frame clones only, not all of them. The sample records about 1.1 million clones, around three quarters being singletons. The origin of this receptor is a man aged 18 to 35 in good health. Some clones in this sample may be carry-over from other donors' samples. What was sequenced was memory CD4+ T cells from PBMCs. The subset was: CD45RA-negative fraction.

The CDR3 nucleotides are TGCAGCGTTGAATTAGTAAACCAAGCTGGCTATGGCTACACCTTC. Protein: CSVELVNQAGYGYTF. The chain is built from TRBV29-1 and TRBJ1-2; D ambiguous. Per germline, CDR1 SQVTM and CDR2 ANQGSEA. The CDR3 is 15 amino acids. The V gene lost 2 bases and the J gene lost 4 bases, with 17 bases spanning the gap.